Following are 24 T cell receptor beta chains from one sample sequenced in a study of human T cells and chemical hapten exposure. TCRdb recomputed calls from the RACE reads with MiXCR, one row per CDR3 protein. The sample lists around 300,000 distinct CDR3 sequences; 5.5% were seen once. The sample's time point: pre-sensitization, week 0. Treatment denoted: therapeutic diphenylcyclopropenone sensitization with weekly scalp DPC. This material consisted of whole blood, taken in connection with sensitization to the hapten diphenylcyclopropenone (DPC). The receptors come from a woman aged 18-30 years with alopecia areata. Some clones in this sample may be carry-over from other donors' samples.

The V gene is TRBV27, the J gene TRBJ2-1; TRBD2 aligns across 7 bases. The CDR3 is 14 amino acids. Germline loops: CDR1 MNHEY, CDR2 SMNVEV (reference sequence). Trimming cost V 5 bases and J 5 bases; bases outside gene matches: 6. CDR3 in amino acids: CASSPYGTNNEQFF. CDR3 bases: TGTGCCAGCAGTCCATACGGGACTAACAATGAGCAGTTCTTC.

The chain combines TRBV4-3 with TRBJ1-1, with D possibly being TRBD1 (5 bases). Trimming took 0 bases from V and 4 from J, leaving 15 bases between them. This CDR3 has 16 residues. In germline, CDR1 is LGHNA, CDR2 YSLEER. CDR3 in DNA: TGCGCCAGCAGCCAAGATCTTGGGGGGGTCGGCACTGAAGCTTTCTTT. This translates into CASSQDLGGVGTEAFF.

This clonotype was detected only a few times. The V and J genes are TRBV7-2 and TRBJ2-2, with 8 bases identical to TRBD1. Germline trimming cut 3 bases from V and 3 bases from J; bases unmatched to any gene: 12. The CDR3 runs 18 residues. Germline values: CDR1 SGHTA, CDR2 FQGNSA. CDR3 in DNA: TGTGCCAGCAGCTTTTCCCAGGGGGCGCCCCGTTACACCGGGGAGCTGTTTTTT. It translates to CASSFSQGAPRYTGELFF.

This chain connects TRBV5-1 to TRBJ2-5; D is tentatively TRBD1 or TRBD2 (7 bases each). Germline V gene sequence: CDR1 SGHRS, CDR2 YFSETQ. Trimming took 1 base from V and 7 from J, leaving 14 bases between them. The CDR3 length is 14 residues. CDR3 amino acids: CASSLPQGRGTQYF. The DNA for the CDR3 is TGCGCCAGCAGCTTGCCACAGGGGAGGGGGACCCAGTACTTC.

This clonotype appeared a few times. The chain uses TRBV28 and TRBJ1-1; D remains ambiguous. The CDR3 has 13 amino acids. Germline CDR1 is MDHEN and CDR2 is SYDVKM. V gave up 3 bases and J gave up 6 bases, with 11 bases separating them. CDR3 bases: TGTGCCAGCAGTTTCCTGATCGGTGCTGAAGCTTTCTTT. Its translation: CASSFLIGAEAFF.

This clonotype was seen a few times. The chain employs TRBV7-8 and TRBJ2-4; D gene ambiguous. Germline V lookup: CDR1 SGHVS, CDR2 FQNEAQ. The CDR3 spans 16 residues. Trimming cost V 3 bases and J 3 bases, with 15 bases left between them. CDR3: CASSLRGLVDKNIQYF. DNA for the CDR3: TGTGCCAGCAGCTTGCGTGGGTTGGTTGACAAAAACATTCAGTACTTC.

In its sample, this clonotype was seen many times. V usage is TRBV29-1 and J usage is TRBJ2-5; no clear D gene. This CDR3 is 11 amino acids long. Germline loops: CDR1 SQVTM, CDR2 ANQGSEA. V was clipped by 7 bases and J by 5 bases, with 11 bases between them. The CDR3 is CSARLMETQYF. The DNA for the CDR3 is TGCAGCGCCCGACTCATGGAGACCCAGTACTTC.

This clonotype has a count of ten or more. This rearrangement joins TRBV6-2 or TRBV6-3 to TRBJ2-1; 10 positions match TRBD2. V trimming: 5 bases; J trimming: 8 bases; junction bases outside the gene matches: 9. CDR1 MNHEY and CDR2 SVGEGT come from the germline V gene. The CDR3 is made up of 15 amino acids. The CDR3 bases are TGTGCCAGCAGTGCTGGGAGCGGGGGGGCCGATGAGCAGTTCTTC. This encodes CASSAGSGGADEQFF.

V gene TRBV10-3 combines with J gene TRBJ2-7; D is unclear. The CDR3 length is 12 residues. The ends were cut back, 8 bases at V and 1 base at J, with 9 bases in the middle. Germline values: CDR1 ENHRY, CDR2 SYGVKD. The CDR3 sequence: CAIGTISYEQYF. The CDR3 DNA follows: TGTGCCATCGGTACGATATCCTACGAGCAGTACTTC.

V gene TRBV11-1 combines with J gene TRBJ2-2; the match to TRBD2 covers 13 bases. The CDR3 extends over 16 amino acids. V dropped 4 bases and J dropped 6; count of bases not matched to a gene: 5. Germline assignment: CDR1 SGHAT and CDR2 FQDESV (reference sequence). CDR3 sequence: CASSSGLAGASGELFF. In DNA form, the CDR3 reads TGTGCCAGCAGCTCCGGACTAGCGGGGGCTTCCGGGGAGCTGTTTTTT.

This clonotype showed up many times. V gene TRBV6-2 or TRBV6-3 combines with J gene TRBJ2-3, with D maybe TRBD2 (6 bases). V gave up 11 bases and J gave up 2 bases, with 11 bases separating them. The CDR3 extends over 12 amino acids. Germline CDR1 MNHEY, CDR2 SVGEGT. CDR3 nucleotides: TGTGCCGTGCGGGGACCCACAGATACGCAGTATTTT. Translated: CAVRGPTDTQYF.

The chain uses TRBV9 and TRBJ2-2; tentatively, D is TRBD1 (6 bases). Trimming shortened V by 4 bases and J by 7 bases, and 14 bases separated the two germline ends. The CDR3 runs to 14 residues. Per germline, CDR1 SGDLS and CDR2 YYNGEE. The CDR3 sequence is CASSPGTSDGELFF. CDR3 DNA: TGTGCCAGCAGCCCCGGGACAAGTGACGGGGAGCTGTTTTTT.

This clonotype was found a few times. The J gene is TRBJ1-5, the V gene TRBV28; no clear D gene. CDR3 length: 12 amino acids. Germline values: CDR1 MDHEN, CDR2 SYDVKM. V lost 6 bases and J 9 bases, leaving 12 bases between the germline ends. The CDR3 nucleotides are TGTGCCAGCAGGCAAGCTATTCTGCCCCAGCATTTT. Protein sequence: CASRQAILPQHF.

This clonotype has more than one count but fewer than ten. Germline and junction disagree at one end, which may indicate a read error. J is TRBJ2-7 and V is TRBV5-8; unclear D gene. The CDR3 is 14 residues long. Germline CDR1 reads SGHTS; CDR2 reads YDEGEE. The CDR3 coding sequence is TGTGCCTGCAGCTTGGTGACATCGGACTACGAGCAGTACTTC. Protein sequence: CACSLVTSDYEQYF.

There are a few counts of this clonotype. The CDR3 DNA reads TGTGCCATCAGTGAGTCGACACTAACCGGGAACACTGAAGCTTTCTTT. Its protein is CAISESTLTGNTEAFF. The J gene is TRBJ1-1, the V gene TRBV10-3, with D uncertain. The CDR3 totals 16 residues. The V end was cut by 0 bases, the J end by 1 base, with 12 bases between. Germline V gene sequence: CDR1 ENHRY, CDR2 SYGVKD.

This clonotype was seen a few times. The chain combines TRBV9 with TRBJ2-7, with 7 bases lining up with TRBD1. The V and J ends lost 4 bases and 6 bases, in that order; junction bases with no gene match: 7. Per germline, CDR1 SGDLS and CDR2 YYNGEE. This CDR3 has 13 amino acids. CDR3 DNA sequence: TGTGCCAGCAGCCTTACAGGGGTCTCCGAGCAGTACTTC. Residues: CASSLTGVSEQYF.

This clonotype was counted only a few times. The rearrangement joins TRBV5-1 to TRBJ2-7; D not resolved. Looked up from germline, CDR1 is SGHRS and CDR2 is YFSETQ. Trimming stripped 0 bases from V and 7 bases from J, with 11 bases between. This CDR3 has 13 amino acids. DNA of the CDR3: TGCGCCAGCAGCTTGGACAGTCTAGGGGAGCAGTACTTC. This translates into CASSLDSLGEQYF. The full variable domain, with the rest looked up from reference TRBV5-1 and TRBJ2-7, is KAGVTQTPRYLIKTRGQQVTLSCSPISGHRSVSWYQQTPGQGLQFLFEYFSETQRNKGNFPGRFSGRQFSNSRSEMNVSTLELGDSALYLCASSLDSLGEQYFGPGTRLTVT.

The table lists this clonotype with a few counts. The V gene is TRBV28, the J gene TRBJ1-4; D not certain. Trimming pared 4 bases from V and 9 bases from J, leaving 15 bases between. The CDR3 spans 14 residues. CDR1 MDHEN and CDR2 SYDVKM come from the germline V gene. This CDR3 is CASSSGSVSKKLFF. The CDR3 DNA reads TGTGCCAGCAGTTCGGGCAGTGTAAGCAAAAAACTGTTTTTT. Full variable domain (missing parts from reference TRBV28 and TRBJ1-4): DVKVTQSSRYLVKRTGEKVFLECVQDMDHENMFWYRQDPGLGLRLIYFSYDVKMKEKGDIPEGYSVSREKKERFSLILESASTNQTSMYLCASSSGSVSKKLFFGSGTQLSVL.

This clonotype has at least ten counts. The chain employs TRBV7-6 and TRBJ2-1; D is undetermined. CDR1 and CDR2 (germline): SGHVS, FNYEAQ. There are 13 residues in the CDR3. The germline V and J ends were trimmed by 6 bases and 3 bases, with 9 bases remaining between them. The CDR3 DNA is TGTGCCAGCAGATCCGGGTTCTACAATGAGCAGTTCTTC. Translated: CASRSGFYNEQFF.

This clonotype was detected many times. The V and J genes are TRBV6-2 or TRBV6-3 and TRBJ2-5; tentative D call: TRBD2 (7 bases). The V end was cut by 5 bases, the J end by 4 bases, with 17 bases between. CDR3 length equals 15 residues. Looked up from germline, CDR1 is MNHEY and CDR2 is SVGEGT. The CDR3: CASSLFRGAGETQYF. In DNA, the CDR3 is TGTGCCAGCAGTCTCTTCCGGGGGGCAGGAGAGACCCAGTACTTC.

This clonotype appeared many times. This chain links TRBV6-2 or TRBV6-3 with TRBJ1-5; D not certain. CDR3 length: 17 residues. Germline V lookup: CDR1 MNHEY, CDR2 SVGEGT. V was clipped by 2 bases and J by 0 bases, with 14 bases between them. Here the CDR3 reads CASSYLWQDYSNQPQHF. The DNA of the CDR3 is TGTGCCAGCAGTTACCTCTGGCAGGATTATAGCAATCAGCCCCAGCATTTT.

The chain's CDR3 is CASSVPEGNPKPYNEQFF. The CDR3, as DNA: TGTGCCAGCAGCGTCCCCGAGGGCAATCCCAAACCCTACAATGAGCAGTTCTTC. V gene TRBV9 combines with J gene TRBJ2-1; D perhaps matches TRBD2 (5 bases). V was cut by 2 bases and J by 2 bases, with 20 bases left in between. This CDR3 has 18 amino acids. Germline CDR1 and CDR2: SGDLS and YYNGEE.

This clonotype was observed a handful of times. The chain uses TRBV7-2 and TRBJ2-3; unclear D gene. CDR1 SGHTA and CDR2 FQGNSA come from the germline V gene. V was shortened by 1 base and J by 4 bases, with 15 bases between the two germline ends. The CDR3 loop spans 16 amino acids. The CDR3 loop is CASSLGFSLWADTQYF. The CDR3 nucleotides read TGTGCCAGCAGCTTAGGATTTAGTTTGTGGGCAGATACGCAGTATTTT.

In its sample, this clonotype was seen a few times. The V call is TRBV4-3, the J call TRBJ2-1; unclear D gene. Between the trimmed V and J ends, which lost 0 bases and 6 bases, there was a span of 15 bases. The CDR3 runs 16 residues. Germline V gene data show CDR1 as LGHNA and CDR2 as YSLEER. CDR3 bases: TGCGCCAGCAGCCAAGATCAAGCTCTGCGATTCAATGAGCAGTTCTTC. This codes for CASSQDQALRFNEQFF.